This entry lists 32 T cell receptor beta chains sequenced from one sample in a study of T cell clusters in autoimmune cytopenias. TRB rearrangements were amplified by touch-down multiplex PCR with mixed TRB-A/B primers. TCRdb reanalyzed the multiplex PCR reads and collapses them to one entry per CDR3 protein, without DNA. This sample's clone table lists a few thousand distinct CDR3 sequences. TRB amplification used 250 ng of peripheral blood genomic DNA. The sample taken for sequencing was peripheral blood. The origin of the receptors is a human donor with an autoimmune cytopenia or autoimmune hepatitis (not recorded which).

The V gene is TRBV6-5, the J gene TRBJ1-3; as DNA is missing, the TRBD1 call by TCRdb cannot be tested. Germline V gives CDR1 MNHEY, CDR2 SVGAGI. The CDR3 is 15 residues long. This chain's CDR3 is CAIGGQGNSGNTIYF.

This clonotype registers medium-sized by frequency. This rearrangement joins TRBV5-6 to TRBJ1-4; TCRdb proposes TRBD1, but this gene call is untestable without DNA. The CDR3 loop spans 14 amino acids. Germline V gene data show CDR1 as SGHDT and CDR2 as YYEEEE. CDR3 residues: CASRATANNEKLFF.

V gene TRBV19 combines with J gene TRBJ2-3; TCRdb lists TRBD2, though no DNA is available to test this call. CDR3 length equals 18 residues. Germline V lookup: CDR1 LNHDA, CDR2 SQIVND (reference sequence). CDR3 region: CARTGPGLAGRVTDTQYF.

The chain couples TRBV20-1 to TRBJ1-5; as DNA is missing, the TRBD1 call by TCRdb cannot be tested. The CDR3 spans 12 residues. The germline V gene has CDR1 DFQATT and CDR2 SNEGSKA (reference sequence). The chain's CDR3 is CSARTGAQPQHF.

V is TRBV2 and J is TRBJ2-7; the TCRdb D gene call, TRBD2, has no DNA to confirm it. There are 13 residues in the CDR3. Germline V gene lookup returns CDR1 SNHLY and CDR2 FYNNEI. The CDR3 sequence is CASSASGSYEQYF. Drawing the rest from reference TRBV2 and TRBJ2-7, the complete variable domain is EPEVTQTPSHQVTQMGQEVILRCVPISNHLYFYWYRQILGQKVEFLVSFYNNEISEKSEIFDDQFSVERPDGSNFTLKIRSTKLEDSAMYFCASSASGSYEQYFGPGTRLTVT.

Judged by frequency, this clonotype is medium-sized. V gene TRBV6-5 combines with J gene TRBJ1-5; TCRdb selects TRBD1, and the lack of DNA leaves this call unchecked. The CDR3 loop spans 13 amino acids. Germline V gene lookup returns CDR1 MNHEY and CDR2 SVGAGI. CDR3 sequence reads: CASSQQGRGPQHF.

The rearrangement uses TRBV6-1 and TRBJ2-7. This CDR3 has 15 amino acids. CDR1 is MNHNS, CDR2 SASEGT, per germline. CDR3 protein: CASSERWRHGERQYF.

J is TRBJ1-4 and V is TRBV18. The germline V gene encodes CDR1 KGHSH and CDR2 LQKENI. This CDR3 region has 14 residues. The CDR3 sequence is CASSPQVSGEKLFF.

The V and J genes are TRBV6-2 or TRBV6-3 and TRBJ1-3; absent DNA, TCRdb's TRBD1 call cannot be checked. The length of the CDR3 is 15 residues. The germline V gene has CDR1 MNHEY and CDR2 SVGEGT. CDR3 amino acids: CASSFAGDSGNTIYF.

Considering frequency, this clonotype is medium-sized. V gene TRBV6-1 combines with J gene TRBJ1-2; TCRdb names TRBD1, which stays unverified in the absence of DNA. Germline CDR1 MNHNS, CDR2 SASEGT. The CDR3 extends over 16 amino acids. CDR3 region: CASSGGAGGDGYGYTF.

This clonotype is labeled medium-sized based on frequency. The chain links TRBV5-4 to TRBJ2-1; without DNA, the TCRdb call of TRBD1 cannot be checked. Germline CDR1 and CDR2: SGHNT and YYREEE (reference sequence). The CDR3 length is 16 residues. CDR3 amino acids: CASSLVSGANYNEQFF.

This clonotype is deemed medium-sized by its frequency. The chain joins TRBV12-3 or TRBV12-4 to TRBJ2-6; the TCRdb D gene call, TRBD2, has no DNA to confirm it. This CDR3 contains 17 residues. The CDR3 loop reads CASRLRDYLSGANVLTF.

Frequency places this clonotype as medium-sized. V gene TRBV5-4 combines with J gene TRBJ2-3; the D call from TCRdb, TRBD1, cannot be confirmed without DNA. The CDR3 covers 16 residues. Germline V gene sequence: CDR1 SGHNT, CDR2 YYREEE (reference sequence). The CDR3 here is CASRGEPGASTDTQYF.

The gene calls are TRBV5-5 and TRBJ2-1; the TCRdb D gene call, TRBD2, has no DNA to confirm it. This CDR3 region has 19 residues. Germline V lookup: CDR1 SGHKS, CDR2 YYEKEE (reference sequence). The CDR3 spells CASSLEGSGRGGLGNEQFF.

In terms of frequency, this clonotype is medium-sized (0.01 to 0.1%). This chain joins TRBV30 and TRBJ1-6; the D call of TRBD1 rests on TCRdb alone, since no DNA is present to check it. The germline V gene has CDR1 GTSNPN and CDR2 SVGIG (reference sequence). CDR3 length equals 12 residues. This chain's CDR3 is CAWSLQGAMLHF.

This clonotype registers medium-sized by frequency. The J gene is TRBJ2-5, the V gene TRBV19; TCRdb gives TRBD1 as the D gene, but with no DNA this cannot be confirmed. Germline loops: CDR1 LNHDA, CDR2 SQIVND (reference sequence). CDR3 size: 17 residues. CDR3: CASSSLPGQLTGETQYF.

The rearrangement joins TRBV19 to TRBJ1-3; the D gene TCRdb calls, TRBD1, cannot be checked with no DNA. The germline V gene encodes CDR1 LNHDA and CDR2 SQIVND (reference sequence). The CDR3 is 13 residues long. CDR3 protein: CARRSGTGEAIYF.

The chain recombines TRBV28 with TRBJ2-7. The germline gives CDR1 MDHEN, CDR2 SYDVKM. CDR3 size: 11 residues. CDR3 in amino acids: CASSTQYEQYF.

This clonotype is identified as medium-sized (0.01 to 0.1%) from frequency. The genes are TRBV24-1 and TRBJ2-3; TCRdb gives TRBD1 as the D gene, but with no DNA this cannot be confirmed. From germline, CDR1 is KGHDR and CDR2 SFDVKD. The CDR3 runs to 15 residues. CDR3 sequence reads: CATSAGQSLTDTQYF.

The chain is built from TRBV6-1 and TRBJ1-1. Germline V lookup: CDR1 MNHNS, CDR2 SASEGT. The CDR3 runs to 14 residues. The CDR3 sequence: CASSEVAGSTEAFF.

This clonotype shows up as medium-sized by frequency. The genes are TRBV5-5 and TRBJ2-2; TCRdb reports TRBD2, a call that lacks DNA to check it against. Germline CDR1 reads SGHKS; CDR2 reads YYEKEE (reference sequence). The CDR3 loop spans 16 amino acids. CDR3 region: CASSISGTSYTGELFF.

The J gene is TRBJ2-2, the V gene TRBV9; the D call from TCRdb, TRBD2, cannot be confirmed without DNA. Looked up from germline, CDR1 is SGDLS and CDR2 is YYNGEE. The CDR3 length is 16 residues. This CDR3 reads CASSSGLAANTGELFF.

Measured by frequency, this clonotype is medium-sized. The chain employs TRBV7-9 and TRBJ2-2; TCRdb proposes TRBD1, but this gene call is untestable without DNA. Germline loops: CDR1 SEHNR, CDR2 FQNEAQ (reference sequence). This CDR3 has 16 amino acids. The CDR3 protein is CASSLGDRTNTGELFF.

V usage is TRBV12-3 or TRBV12-4 and J usage is TRBJ1-6. The CDR3 length is 15 residues. CDR3 protein: CASSADSSYNSPLHF.

Its frequency marks this clonotype as medium-sized. V gene TRBV5-4 combines with J gene TRBJ2-7. Germline CDR1 SGHNT, CDR2 YYREEE (reference sequence). This CDR3 has 14 residues. This chain's CDR3 is CASSPARNSYEQYF. The full variable domain, its missing parts supplied by reference TRBV5-4 and TRBJ2-7, is ETGVTQSPTHLIKTRGQQVTLRCSSQSGHNTVSWYQQALGQGPQFIFQYYREEENGRGNFPPRFSGLQFPNYSSELNVNALELDDSALYLCASSPARNSYEQYFGPGTRLTVT.

This clonotype is labeled large (0.1 to 1%) based on frequency. This chain connects TRBV6-2 or TRBV6-3 to TRBJ2-7; TCRdb's D call, TRBD2, is unchecked because there is no DNA. The V gene's germline CDR1 is MNHEY and CDR2 SVGEGT. The CDR3 covers 14 residues. This CDR3 is CASSSNSPPYEQYF.

V is TRBV7-9 and J is TRBJ2-3; TCRdb's D gene call, TRBD1, goes unchecked for lack of DNA. CDR1 and CDR2 (germline): SEHNR, FQNEAQ (reference sequence). This CDR3 has 14 residues. CDR3 protein: CASSMGGWGDTQYF.

This clonotype is labeled medium-sized based on frequency. The chain is built from TRBV11-1 and TRBJ2-4; TCRdb selects TRBD1, and the lack of DNA leaves this call unchecked. Germline CDR1 and CDR2: SGHAT and FQDESV (reference sequence). The CDR3 is made up of 12 amino acids. The chain's CDR3 is CASSPNRDIQYF.

The chain uses TRBV4-3 and TRBJ2-1; TCRdb lists TRBD1, though no DNA is available to test this call. Per the germline V gene, CDR1 is LGHNA and CDR2 is YSLEER. The CDR3 has 16 residues. The CDR3: CASSHGGHKIYNEQFF.

This clonotype is called medium-sized based on its frequency. CDR3 amino acids: CASRPKGDPYNEQFF. V gene TRBV19 combines with J gene TRBJ2-1; TCRdb indicates TRBD1, and absent DNA this call remains unverified. Germline V gives CDR1 LNHDA, CDR2 SQIVND (reference sequence). The CDR3 has 15 residues. Full variable domain (rest looked up from reference TRBV19 and TRBJ2-1): DGGITQSPKYLFRKEGQNVTLSCEQNLNHDAMYWYRQDPGQGLRLIYYSQIVNDFQKGDIAEGYSVSREKKESFPLTVTSAQKNPTAFYLCASRPKGDPYNEQFFGPGTRLTVL.

V and J are TRBV20-1 and TRBJ2-1; TCRdb lists TRBD2, though no DNA is available to test this call. The CDR3 covers 15 residues. Per germline, CDR1 DFQATT and CDR2 SNEGSKA (reference sequence). Here the CDR3 reads CSASVPSGIFNEQFF.

V is TRBV28 and J is TRBJ1-6; TCRdb picks TRBD1, but there is no DNA to check that call. The CDR3 consists of 14 residues. The V gene's germline CDR1 is MDHEN and CDR2 SYDVKM. CDR3 residues: CASSLQLGASPLHF.